This T cell receptor (beta chain) is drawn from a study of OX40 agonist ivuxolimab in advanced cancers. The wider study: The group had a mean age of 60 years, ranged from 23 to 79, and was 82.7% male.

V lost 6 bases to trimming and J lost 6 bases, with 12 bases between them. The germline gives CDR1 LGHNT, CDR2 FRNRAP. This CDR3 region has 12 residues. Method: immunoSEQ multiplex PCR; TCRdb's copy keeps in-frame clones and lacks some. Here the sample spans under 100,000 clones, 90% being singletons. The rearrangement uses TRBV12-5 and TRBJ2-7; no definite D call. This TCR came from an adult with an advanced solid tumor such as melanoma, head and neck, liver or kidney cancer. The sample here was CD4+ or CD8+ T cells sorted from blood, taken in a trial of the OX40 agonist ivuxolimab. The CDR3 DNA reads TGTGCTAGTGGACTCTGGACGGGCGAGCAGTACTTC. Encoded protein: CASGLWTGEQYF.